This TCR beta chain appears in the sequencing data of a study of blood T cells in healthy people across ages. The V gene lost 1 base and the J gene lost 10 bases, with 11 bases spanning the gap. From germline, CDR1 is LGHDT and CDR2 YNNKEL (reference sequence). This CDR3 is built from 14 residues. All donors came from Russia, were Caucasian and healthy, and spanned ages roughly 6 to 95. PBMCs were isolated at a quantity of at least 6 million per sample. For the second PCR, which ran for roughly 7 to 11 cycles, a sample-barcoded 5' primer and a J-beta primer mix were used. TCRdb itself ran the 5' RACE reads through MiXCR, one entry per CDR3 protein. This sample has roughly 790,000 distinct CDR3 sequences, with roughly 44% found just once. In its sample, this clonotype was seen a few times.

Sequencing was carried out using blood. V usage is TRBV3-1 and J usage is TRBJ1-6, with D possibly being TRBD1 (5 bases). The clonotype comes from a woman aged 60-70 years in good health. The CDR3 sequence: CASSQVRGESPLHF. The CDR3 DNA follows: TGTGCCAGCAGCCAAGTTCGAGGGGAATCACCCCTCCACTTT.